This TCR beta chain was identified in a study of cytomegalovirus exposure and HLA in healthy donors. Study-wide findings and caveats: Several V segments, TRBV6-2 and TRBV6-3 among them, could not be told apart and were dropped. Some public TCRs appeared in many individuals, while most sequences were rare.

Note on this clone: Its specificity is unknown. Compared with germline, one end of the junction differs, possibly owing to a read error.

The PCR ran on 60 Vbeta and 13 Jbeta primers. Repertoires were generated with immunoSEQ multiplex PCR, while TCRdb's copy carries only in-frame clones and drops some. This table holds 250,000 or so clones, about 83% found once. The CDR3 loop spans 15 amino acids. The germline V gene encodes CDR1 SEHNR and CDR2 FQNEAQ (reference sequence). Donors were nominally healthy when sampled, though unrecorded immune exposures were likely. Sequencing was done on a sample of PBMCs. This receptor was identified in a human donor in good health. The gene calls are TRBV7-9 and TRBJ2-2; possibly TRBD2 for D (5 bases). The CDR3 DNA follows: TGTTCCAGCAGCCCCCGGAGGCTGGGAACCGGGGAGCTGTTTTTT. Amino acid sequence: CSSSPRRLGTGELFF.